Listed below are T cell receptor beta chains from one sample, sequenced in a study of CD8+CD57+ T cells in acquired aplastic anemia. TCRdb re-called the reads with MiXCR, one entry per CDR3 protein. The table records 100,000 to 130,000 distinct CDR3 sequences, approximately 48% of them present only once. The specimen sequenced was sorted CD4+, CD8+, or CD8+CD57+ T cells (not recorded which) from PBMCs. The receptors here all came from a human donor in good health, serving as a control. Both conserved end residues are part of each CDR3. The D gene is left open where the match is weak. Clone size appears in some rows only: once, few, many, or a class for an expanded clone.

DNA	CDR3	J	size	V	D
TGTGCCAGCAGTGCGGGACTAGCGGGGACCTACGAGCAGTACTTC	CASSAGLAGTYEQYF	TRBJ2-7	-	TRBV27	TRBD2
TGTGCCAGCAGCGTCGGGCCAGGAACCTACGAGCAGTACTTC	CASSVGPGTYEQYF	TRBJ2-7	once	TRBV7-9	-
TGTGCCACCAGCAGAGATCCGGGGGGGGTGGAGACCCAGTACTTC	CATSRDPGGVETQYF	TRBJ2-5	-	TRBV15	TRBD2
TGTGCCAGCAGCGTAGCCGAAAGACGGGAGAACACCGGGGAGCTGTTTTTT	CASSVAERRENTGELFF	TRBJ2-2	many	TRBV9	-
TGTGCCAGTACCGCGGGGGCGCAGGGAGATACGCAGTATTTT	CASTAGAQGDTQYF	TRBJ2-3	-	TRBV19	-
TGTGCCAGCGGCACACAGGGCCAGCCCCAGCATTTT	CASGTQGQPQHF	TRBJ1-5	many	TRBV9	-
TGCGCCAGCAGCTTGGGTAATAGGGATTCACCCCTCCACTTT	CASSLGNRDSPLHF	TRBJ1-6	-	TRBV19	-
TGTGCCAGCAGTAGCACCTTCCGGGACCGGGGATCCTACGAGCAGTACTTC	CASSSTFRDRGSYEQYF	TRBJ2-7	once	TRBV11-1	-
TGTGCCAGCAGCGTAAACGTACGGACGTCGATAGAGACCCAGTACTTC	CASSVNVRTSIETQYF	TRBJ2-5	many	TRBV9	-
TGTGCCAGCGCCAGAGCGCGGGGGGGGAATGAGCAGTTCTTC	CASARARGGNEQFF	TRBJ2-1	many	TRBV12-3/TRBV12-4	TRBD2
TGTGCCAGCACCTGGGGGTGGGGCCCCAACACTGAAGCTTTCTTT	CASTWGWGPNTEAFF	TRBJ1-1	many	TRBV11-2	-
TGTGCCAGCAGTTCCGACAGGGTTCCCTACGAGCAGTACTTC	CASSSDRVPYEQYF	TRBJ2-7	-	TRBV10-3	TRBD1
TGTGCCACCAGCAGAGATCGACTAGCGGGGGTGGAGACCCAGTACTTC	CATSRDRLAGVETQYF	TRBJ2-5	-	TRBV15	TRBD2
TGTGCCAGCAGCTCATGGACTGGGGACTCCTACGAGCAGCACTTC	CASSSWTGDSYEQHF	TRBJ2-7	-	TRBV9	-
TGTGCCAGCAGATACAGGCACGACACTGAAGCTTTCTTT	CASRYRHDTEAFF	TRBJ1-1	-	TRBV9	-
TGTGCCACCAGCAGAGATAAGGGGAGGGGGTACTTC	CATSRDKGRGYF	TRBJ2-5	few	TRBV15	TRBD2
TGCGCCAGCAGTGAGGTCGGGGGGGGACAGTACTTC	CASSEVGGGQYF	TRBJ2-7	once	TRBV10-1	TRBD2
TGCAGCGGGGGGGGACAGTTGGAGACCCAGTACTTC	CSGGGQLETQYF	TRBJ2-5	once	TRBV29-1	-
TGTGCCAGCAGGACGGGGGAGAGCGAAAAACTGTTTTTT	CASRTGESEKLFF	TRBJ1-4	many	TRBV6-1	-
TGTGCCAGCAGTCCCCCGGGATCTGAGACCCAGTACTTC	CASSPPGSETQYF	TRBJ2-5	-	TRBV25-1	-
TGTGCCACCAGCAGAGATAGCGGGGAGACCCAGTACTTC	CATSRDSGETQYF	TRBJ2-5	few	TRBV15	TRBD2
TGTGCCAGTAGTACCCGGCTTCAGGGGGTCAACACTGAAGCTTTCTTT	CASSTRLQGVNTEAFF	TRBJ1-1	many	TRBV19	TRBD1
TGTGCCAGCAGCCCCCAAATGGCCGGGGAGCTGTTTTTT	CASSPQMAGELFF	TRBJ2-2	-	TRBV7-2	-
TGTGCCAGCAGCGTTGAGGGCCTCACAGATACGCAGTATTTT	CASSVEGLTDTQYF	TRBJ2-3	many	TRBV9	-
TGTGCCAGCAGACACGGAAACAGGGACGAGCAGTACTTC	CASRHGNRDEQYF	TRBJ2-7	many	TRBV7-2	-
TGTGCCAGCAGGAAGGGGTTGGCCTACGAGCAGTACTTC	CASRKGLAYEQYF	TRBJ2-7	-	TRBV7-9	-
TGTGCCAGCAGCATCTCAGGGGGTGGCTATGGCTACACCTTC	CASSISGGGYGYTF	TRBJ1-2	many	TRBV9	TRBD1
TGTGCCAGCAGCCCGAGAGGACAGGGGGTCGAGCAGTACTTC	CASSPRGQGVEQYF	TRBJ2-7	-	TRBV9	TRBD1
TGTGCCTGCAGTGAACAGGCATACGAGCAGTACTTC	CACSEQAYEQYF	TRBJ2-7	once	TRBV2	-
TGCGCCAGCAGCCACGGGACTAGCGGGGGGGCGGAGACCCAGTACTTC	CASSHGTSGGAETQYF	TRBJ2-5	many	TRBV4-3	TRBD2
TGTGCCAGCAGTCCGTCAGGGGGGAACGAGCAGTACTTC	CASSPSGGNEQYF	TRBJ2-7	-	TRBV2	-